This passage covers 26 T cell receptor beta chains from one sample sequenced in a study of T-cell reconstitution after alpha-beta-depleted transplantation in children. Unique molecular identifiers were used in preparing the TCRbeta library. TCRdb re-called the PCR reads with MiXCR, one entry per CDR3 protein. Found here are about 110,000 distinct CDR3 sequences, roughly 24% of them singletons; the top ten hold roughly a tenth. This specimen consisted of PBMCs, mostly from graft donor cells, obtained 180 days after TCRalphabeta/CD19-depleted stem cell transplant. These receptor sequences come from a male patient between 2 and 15 years old who had a stem cell transplant for chronic granulomatous disease, so the T cells may come from the graft donor.

The chain has TRBV12-3 or TRBV12-4 and TRBJ1-1, with D unresolved. CDR3 length: 13 amino acids. Trimming cost V 5 bases and J 7 bases, with 14 bases left between them. In DNA, the CDR3 is TGTGCCAGCAGTCCCATGGGGTTCCGTGAAGCTTTCTTT. As protein: CASSPMGFREAFF.

The chain employs TRBV7-2 and TRBJ2-7; D is unclear. Germline assignment: CDR1 SGHTA and CDR2 FQGNSA. V lost 1 base and J 12 bases, leaving 16 bases between the germline ends. The CDR3 contains 13 residues. CDR3 nucleotides: TGTGCCAGCAGCTTAGGTTTTAGGGCAGCGCGGTACTTC. This gives the protein CASSLGFRAARYF.

In its sample, this clonotype was seen many times. The rearrangement joins TRBV20-1 to TRBJ2-7, with a tentative D call TRBD2 (5 bases). This CDR3 comprises 13 residues. Germline CDR1 and CDR2: DFQATT and SNEGSKA (reference sequence). Trimming took 1 base from V and 0 from J, leaving 7 bases between them. In DNA, the CDR3 is TGCAGTGCTAGAGTCCTAGCCTCCTACGAGCAGTACTTC. It specifies CSARVLASYEQYF.

This clonotype was seen at least ten times. The CDR3 loop is CSAATSMINEQFF. CDR3 in DNA: TGCAGTGCCGCGACTAGCATGATCAATGAGCAGTTCTTC. The genes are TRBV20-1 and TRBJ2-1; 7 positions agree with TRBD2. With 6 bases clipped from V and 6 bases from J, the junction kept 8 bases outside the gene matches. CDR1 DFQATT and CDR2 SNEGSKA come from the germline V gene (reference sequence). This CDR3 is built from 13 residues.

This chain connects TRBV5-6 to TRBJ2-1; no reliable D call. Germline values: CDR1 SGHDT, CDR2 YYEEEE. The CDR3 contains 13 residues. The ends were cut back, 0 bases at V and 11 bases at J, with 12 bases in the middle. Here the CDR3 DNA reads TGTGCCAGCAGCTTGGGCGGCGTCCTTAAGCAGTTCTTC. It specifies CASSLGGVLKQFF.

This clonotype was detected ten times or more. J is TRBJ2-2 and V is TRBV5-1, with D maybe TRBD1 (5 bases). From germline, CDR1 is SGHRS and CDR2 YFSETQ. The CDR3 is 17 amino acids. V was cut by 0 bases and J by 1 base, with 13 bases left in between. CDR3 DNA: TGCGCCAGCAGCTTGGGGCTTCCAGGGAAGAACACCGGGGAGCTGTTTTTT. Protein product: CASSLGLPGKNTGELFF.

The chain combines TRBV18 with TRBJ2-1; TRBD1 matches at 8 bases. The length of the CDR3 is 16 residues. Looked up from germline, CDR1 is KGHSH and CDR2 is LQKENI. V lost 6 bases, J lost 3 bases, and 10 bases stayed unmatched. CDR3 region: CASSHRDRINYNEQFF. The CDR3 DNA reads as TGTGCCAGCTCTCATCGGGACAGGATCAACTACAATGAGCAGTTCTTC. The full variable domain, completed using reference TRBV18 and TRBJ2-1, is NAGVMQNPRHLVRRRGQEARLRCSPMKGHSHVYWYRQLPEEGLKFMVYLQKENIIDESGMPKERFSAEFPKEGPSILRIQQVVRGDSAAYFCASSHRDRINYNEQFFGPGTRLTVL.

This clonotype has only a few counts. The chain recombines TRBV12-3 or TRBV12-4 with TRBJ2-2; either TRBD1 or TRBD2 may supply D (5 bases each). Trimming pared 4 bases from V and 8 bases from J, leaving 11 bases between. The CDR3 loop spans 13 amino acids. CDR3: CASSWDLVGELFF. The DNA for the CDR3 is TGTGCCAGCAGTTGGGACCTAGTTGGGGAGCTGTTTTTT.

This clonotype occurred a few times. This chain connects TRBV20-1 to TRBJ2-1; possible D gene TRBD1, 5 bases. The germline V and J ends were trimmed by 4 bases and 15 bases, with 16 bases remaining between them. The CDR3 is 11 amino acids. The germline V gene encodes CDR1 DFQATT and CDR2 SNEGSKA (reference sequence). The CDR3, as DNA: TGCAGTGCTACGAATATAGGGGTGGGGTTCTTC. This gives the protein CSATNIGVGFF.

This chain links TRBV10-3 with TRBJ2-7; D unresolved. V was trimmed by 2 bases and J by 5 bases, leaving 10 bases between them. Per the germline V gene, CDR1 is ENHRY and CDR2 is SYGVKD. This CDR3 contains 13 residues. CDR3 in DNA: TGTGCCATCAGTGAGGGACCTGGGGACGAGCAGTACTTC. The encoded protein is CAISEGPGDEQYF.

The table lists this clonotype with many counts. J is TRBJ2-5 and V is TRBV12-3 or TRBV12-4; D uncertain. Deletions cut 6 bases from V and 8 bases from J, with 13 bases between. The CDR3 is 12 amino acids. In DNA, the CDR3 is TGTGCCAGCAGCCCCATCGGGTTAACCCAGTACTTC. Protein product: CASSPIGLTQYF.

This clonotype was detected ten times or more. The chain links TRBV5-1 to TRBJ1-1; D is uncertain. The CDR3 covers 15 residues. Germline-derived CDR1 and CDR2 are SGHRS and YFSETQ. V shed 1 base and J shed 1 base, with 11 bases lying between them. CDR3 in DNA: TGCGCCAGCAGCTTGTATAGGGATGGGAACACTGAAGCTTTCTTT. Translating gives CASSLYRDGNTEAFF.

This chain connects TRBV5-1 to TRBJ1-1; D remains ambiguous. This CDR3 contains 13 residues. With 4 bases removed from V and 1 base from J, the gap between germline ends came to 8 bases. CDR1 is SGHRS and CDR2 is YFSETQ in the germline V gene. The CDR3, as DNA: TGCGCCAGCAGCCCGGACGGGAACACTGAAGCTTTCTTT. Its protein product is CASSPDGNTEAFF.

Ten or more counts support this clonotype. The rearrangement links TRBV20-1 to TRBJ2-3; 8 nucleotides agree with TRBD2. V was pared by 3 bases and J by 4 bases, with 6 bases of the junction left unmatched. Per germline, CDR1 DFQATT and CDR2 SNEGSKA (reference sequence). The CDR3 is 14 residues long. In DNA form, the CDR3 reads TGCAGTGCTAGTCCACGGGAGGGCTCAGATACGCAGTATTTT. It translates to CSASPREGSDTQYF.

The chain recombines TRBV5-5 with TRBJ2-7; the D gene is possibly TRBD1 (5 bases). This CDR3 is 14 amino acids long. Trimming pared 0 bases from V and 3 bases from J, leaving 10 bases between. Germline V gene sequence: CDR1 SGHKS, CDR2 YYEKEE (reference sequence). CDR3: CASSLGQGHYEQYF. CDR3 bases: TGTGCCAGCAGCTTGGGGCAGGGCCACTACGAGCAGTACTTC.

This chain joins TRBV5-1 and TRBJ2-7; maybe TRBD1 (5 bases). V was clipped by 8 bases and J by 1 base, with 16 bases between them. Germline values: CDR1 SGHRS, CDR2 YFSETQ. This CDR3 contains 14 residues. The CDR3 is CARLTQQESYEQYF. The CDR3 DNA sequence: TGCGCCAGGCTTACCCAACAGGAATCCTACGAGCAGTACTTC.

Many counts were recorded for this clonotype. The chain has TRBV27 and TRBJ2-5; tentatively, D is TRBD2 (6 bases). Germline loops: CDR1 MNHEY, CDR2 SMNVEV (reference sequence). The CDR3 extends over 15 amino acids. Trimming stripped 5 bases from V and 4 bases from J, with 17 bases between. The CDR3 reads CASSPRDGGAETQYF. The CDR3 region has the DNA TGTGCCAGCAGTCCTCGGGACGGAGGGGCAGAGACCCAGTACTTC.

The gene calls are TRBV12-3 or TRBV12-4 and TRBJ2-1; 7 positions agree with TRBD2. This CDR3 spans 14 amino acids. The J segment lost 7 bases and the V segment lost 4 bases, leaving 7 bases of the junction unmatched. CDR3 bases: TGTGCCAGCAGTTCGAAGACTAGCAGTAATGAGCAGTTCTTC. Protein product: CASSSKTSSNEQFF.

This clonotype was picked up many times. The chain is built from TRBV28 and TRBJ2-1; D is perhaps TRBD2 (5 bases). Trimming left V 3 bases short and J 0 bases short, with 9 bases between. This CDR3 spans 15 amino acids. Germline assignment: CDR1 MDHEN and CDR2 SYDVKM. CDR3 in DNA: TGTGCCAGCAGTTTCCCGGGGAGCTCCTACAATGAGCAGTTCTTC. Encoded protein: CASSFPGSSYNEQFF. The variable domain in full, completed from reference TRBV28 and TRBJ2-1, reads DVKVTQSSRYLVKRTGEKVFLECVQDMDHENMFWYRQDPGLGLRLIYFSYDVKMKEKGDIPEGYSVSREKKERFSLILESASTNQTSMYLCASSFPGSSYNEQFFGPGTRLTVL.

This clonotype was seen repeatedly, ten times or more. The rearrangement uses TRBV3-1 and TRBJ1-1; D is perhaps TRBD1 (6 bases). The CDR3 has 14 amino acids. Trimming cost V 5 bases and J 2 bases, with 12 bases left between them. Germline-derived CDR1 and CDR2 are LGHDT and YNNKEL (reference sequence). In DNA form, the CDR3 reads TGTGCCAGCAGCATGGGACAAATAAACACTGAAGCTTTCTTT. Protein: CASSMGQINTEAFF. The full variable domain, its missing parts supplied by reference TRBV3-1 and TRBJ1-1, is DTAVSQTPKYLVTQMGNDKSIKCEQNLGHDTMYWYKQDSKKFLKIMFSYNNKELIINETVPNRFSPKSPDKAHLNLHINSLELGDSAVYFCASSMGQINTEAFFGQGTRLTVV.

This clonotype was seen at least ten times. The CDR3 DNA is TGCAGTGCTACCGCCCGGGGCGACGAGCAGTACTTC. Amino acid sequence: CSATARGDEQYF. The chain joins TRBV20-1 to TRBJ2-7; D tentatively fits TRBD1 or TRBD2 (5 bases each). The germline V gene encodes CDR1 DFQATT and CDR2 SNEGSKA (reference sequence). Trimming took off 4 bases at V and 5 bases at J, with 12 bases between the two ends. The CDR3 spans 12 residues.

The rearrangement links TRBV12-3 or TRBV12-4 to TRBJ2-5, with 10 bases aligning to TRBD1. The CDR3 extends over 15 amino acids. V lost 5 bases, J lost 4 bases, and 7 bases stayed unmatched. CDR3 sequence: CASSRTGGALETQYF. The CDR3, as DNA: TGTGCCAGCAGTAGGACAGGGGGGGCGTTAGAGACCCAGTACTTC.

The chain couples TRBV6-2 or TRBV6-3 to TRBJ2-3; possibly TRBD2 for D (6 bases). The V gene lost 2 bases and the J gene lost 7 bases, with 10 bases spanning the gap. CDR1 and CDR2 (germline): MNHEY, SVGEGT. The length of the CDR3 is 13 residues. The CDR3 nucleotides read TGTGCCAGCAGTTACGGGGGACTTAATACGCAGTATTTT. This gives the protein CASSYGGLNTQYF.

The table lists this clonotype with many counts. This chain links TRBV20-1 with TRBJ2-5; 15 bases map to TRBD2. Germline CDR1 DFQATT, CDR2 SNEGSKA (reference sequence). The CDR3 runs 16 residues. Trimming removed 5 bases from V and 8 bases from J; junction bases left unmatched: 12. The CDR3 spells CSAEGLAGGWGATQYF. The CDR3 nucleotides are TGCAGTGCTGAGGGACTAGCGGGGGGTTGGGGGGCCACCCAGTACTTC.

This clonotype has only a few counts. This rearrangement joins TRBV20-1 to TRBJ2-7; 7 nucleotides match TRBD1. The CDR3 runs to 14 residues. Germline V gives CDR1 DFQATT, CDR2 SNEGSKA (reference sequence). The ends lost 4 bases at V and 3 bases at J; junction bases unmatched: 9. CDR3 sequence reads: CSANLDRPFYEQYF. The CDR3 region has the DNA TGCAGTGCTAACCTGGACAGGCCCTTCTACGAGCAGTACTTC.

This chain uses TRBV4-3 with TRBJ1-2; D gene unclear. Trimming removed 6 bases from V and 2 bases from J, with 10 bases in between. Per the germline V gene, CDR1 is LGHNA and CDR2 is YSLEER. The CDR3 spans 13 residues. The CDR3, as DNA: TGCGCCAGCAGTGCGGGTCCAAACTATGGCTACACCTTC. Its protein is CASSAGPNYGYTF.